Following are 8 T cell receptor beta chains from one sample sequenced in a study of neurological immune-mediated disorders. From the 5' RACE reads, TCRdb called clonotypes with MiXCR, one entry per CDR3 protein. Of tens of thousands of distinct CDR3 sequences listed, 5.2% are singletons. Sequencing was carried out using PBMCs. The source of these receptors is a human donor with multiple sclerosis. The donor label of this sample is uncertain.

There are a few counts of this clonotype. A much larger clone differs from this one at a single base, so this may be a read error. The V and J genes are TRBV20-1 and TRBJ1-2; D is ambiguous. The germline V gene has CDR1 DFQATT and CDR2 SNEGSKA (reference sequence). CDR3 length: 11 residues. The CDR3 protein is CRFGRLGDYTF. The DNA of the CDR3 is TGCAGGTTTGGCAGGCTGGGTGACTACACCTTC.

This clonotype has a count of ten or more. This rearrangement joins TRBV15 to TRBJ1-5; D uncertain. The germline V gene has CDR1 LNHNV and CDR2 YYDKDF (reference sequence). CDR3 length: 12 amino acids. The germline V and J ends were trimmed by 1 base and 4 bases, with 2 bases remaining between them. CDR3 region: CATSRVNQPQHF. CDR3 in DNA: TGTGCCACCAGCAGAGTTAATCAGCCCCAGCATTTT.

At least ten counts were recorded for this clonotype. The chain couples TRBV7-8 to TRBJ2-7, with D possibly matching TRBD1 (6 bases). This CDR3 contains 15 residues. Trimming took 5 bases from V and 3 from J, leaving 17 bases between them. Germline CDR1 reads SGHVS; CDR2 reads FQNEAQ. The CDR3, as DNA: TGTGCCAGCAGCCTTTCCGGGACATCGGGCTACGAGCAGTACTTC. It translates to CASSLSGTSGYEQYF.

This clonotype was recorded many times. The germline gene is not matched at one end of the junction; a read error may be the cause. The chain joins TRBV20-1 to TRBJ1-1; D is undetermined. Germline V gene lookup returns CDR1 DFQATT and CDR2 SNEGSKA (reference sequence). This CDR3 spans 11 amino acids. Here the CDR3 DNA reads TGCAGTGCTAGAGATTCCAGGTTCAAGCTCTTT. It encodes CSARDSRFKLF.

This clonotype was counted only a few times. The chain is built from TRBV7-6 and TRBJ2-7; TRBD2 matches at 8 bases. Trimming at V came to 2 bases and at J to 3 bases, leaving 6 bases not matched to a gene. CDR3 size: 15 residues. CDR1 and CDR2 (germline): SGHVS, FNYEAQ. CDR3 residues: CASSLLLAGVYEQYF. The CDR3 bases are TGTGCCAGCAGCTTACTCCTAGCGGGTGTCTACGAGCAGTACTTC. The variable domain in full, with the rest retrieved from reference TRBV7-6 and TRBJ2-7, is GAGVSQSPRYKVTKRGQDVALRCDPISGHVSLYWYRQALGQGPEFLTYFNYEAQQDKSGLPNDRFSAERPEGSISTLTIQRTEQRDSAMYRCASSLLLAGVYEQYFGPGTRLTVT.

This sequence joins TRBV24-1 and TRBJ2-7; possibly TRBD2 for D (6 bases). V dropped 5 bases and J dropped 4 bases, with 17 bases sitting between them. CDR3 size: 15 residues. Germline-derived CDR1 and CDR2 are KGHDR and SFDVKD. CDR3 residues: CATSVGDLQNYEQYF. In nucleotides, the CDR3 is TGTGCCACCAGTGTCGGGGACTTACAAAATTACGAGCAGTACTTC.

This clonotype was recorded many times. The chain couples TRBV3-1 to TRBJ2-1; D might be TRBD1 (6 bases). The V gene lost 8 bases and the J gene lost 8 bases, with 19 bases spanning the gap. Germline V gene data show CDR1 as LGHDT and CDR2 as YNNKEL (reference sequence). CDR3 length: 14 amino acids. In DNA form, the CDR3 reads TGTGCCAGCGGCACAGGGTTTGGAAACTATGAGCAGTTCTTC. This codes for CASGTGFGNYEQFF.

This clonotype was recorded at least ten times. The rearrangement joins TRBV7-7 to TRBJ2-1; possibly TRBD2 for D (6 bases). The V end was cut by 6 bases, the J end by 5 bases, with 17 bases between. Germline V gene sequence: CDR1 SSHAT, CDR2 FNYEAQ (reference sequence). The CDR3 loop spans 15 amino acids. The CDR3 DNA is TGTGCCAGCAGTCCCGGGACTTCTCAAAACAATGAGCAGTTCTTC. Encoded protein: CASSPGTSQNNEQFF.